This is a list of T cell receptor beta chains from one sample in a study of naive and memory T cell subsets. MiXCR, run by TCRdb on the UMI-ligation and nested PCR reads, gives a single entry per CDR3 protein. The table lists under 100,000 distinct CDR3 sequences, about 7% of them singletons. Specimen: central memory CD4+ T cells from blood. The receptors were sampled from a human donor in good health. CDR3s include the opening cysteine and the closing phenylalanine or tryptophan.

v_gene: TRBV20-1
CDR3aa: CSARSLAGGSYNEQFF

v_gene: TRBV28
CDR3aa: CASILYRDRGQPQHF

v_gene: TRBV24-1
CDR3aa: CATKNSGPYNEQFF

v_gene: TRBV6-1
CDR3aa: CASKETLNTEAFF

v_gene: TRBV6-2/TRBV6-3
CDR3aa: CASSYGLGSYNEQFF

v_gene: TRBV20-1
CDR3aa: CSAPDSGTGAGEQYF

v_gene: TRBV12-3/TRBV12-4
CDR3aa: CATRYVPGGNTEAFF

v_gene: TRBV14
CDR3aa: CASSPTGQLNTEAFF

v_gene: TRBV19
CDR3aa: CASSRDDLDTQYF

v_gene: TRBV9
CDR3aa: CASSVAATDEQFF

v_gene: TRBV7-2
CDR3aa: CASSPNAYQPQHF

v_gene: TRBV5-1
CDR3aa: CASSLENEQYF

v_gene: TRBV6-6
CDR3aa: CASSSQGAETQYF

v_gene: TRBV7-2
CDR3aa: CASSLKELAVYEQYF

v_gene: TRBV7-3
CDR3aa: CASSLTTGYFGMAFF

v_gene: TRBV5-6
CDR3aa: CASANWEDRGFFGYTF

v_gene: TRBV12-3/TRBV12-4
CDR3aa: CASSRSETQYF

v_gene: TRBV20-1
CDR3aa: CSAKRAGGNTDTQYF

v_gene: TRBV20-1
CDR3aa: CSARDLTQGPNYGYTF

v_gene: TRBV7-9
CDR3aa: CANPPRGGSVVNEQFF

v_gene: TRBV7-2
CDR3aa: CASSLGDTPQFF

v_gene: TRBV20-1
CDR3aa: CSAKGTSGRTSYEQYF

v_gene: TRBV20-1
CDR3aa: CSARGSQNSPLHF

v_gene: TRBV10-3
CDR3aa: CAISEGRSSYEQYF

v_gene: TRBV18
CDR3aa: CASSGTVSSKEQYF

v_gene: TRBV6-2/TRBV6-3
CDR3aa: CASRSTGVYTEAFF

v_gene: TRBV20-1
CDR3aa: CSAEGPGSGNTIYF

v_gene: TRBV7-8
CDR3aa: CASSLGADTYEQYF

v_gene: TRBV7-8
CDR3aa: CVTSARRLYGYTF

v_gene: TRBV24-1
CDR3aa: CATSDTPGQGRGNTIYF

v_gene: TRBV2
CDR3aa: CASSEGGNEKLFF

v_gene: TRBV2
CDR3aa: CAARWGETDTQYF

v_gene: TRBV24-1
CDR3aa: CATRSRVSNGYTF

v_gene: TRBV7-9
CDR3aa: CASSLAGGDQPQHF

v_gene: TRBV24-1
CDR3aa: CATSDFGGNRAREETQYF

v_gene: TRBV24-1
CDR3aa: CATSETRNEQFF

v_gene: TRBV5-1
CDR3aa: CASSDSAGVTDTQYF

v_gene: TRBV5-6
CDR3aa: CASSPLGQATGELFF

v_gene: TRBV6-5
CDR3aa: CASSAIEREKLFF

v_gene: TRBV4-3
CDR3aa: CASSQDLSGRGYEQFF

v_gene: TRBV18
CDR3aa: CASSETRLANYGYTF

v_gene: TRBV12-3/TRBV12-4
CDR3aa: CASSKGQGETQYF

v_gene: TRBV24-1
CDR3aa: CATSDSRTGAASPLHF

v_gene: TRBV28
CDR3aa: CASRNPGNEQFF

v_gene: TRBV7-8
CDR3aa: CASSRDGANQPQHF

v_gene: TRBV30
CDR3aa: CAWRRGTNEKLFF